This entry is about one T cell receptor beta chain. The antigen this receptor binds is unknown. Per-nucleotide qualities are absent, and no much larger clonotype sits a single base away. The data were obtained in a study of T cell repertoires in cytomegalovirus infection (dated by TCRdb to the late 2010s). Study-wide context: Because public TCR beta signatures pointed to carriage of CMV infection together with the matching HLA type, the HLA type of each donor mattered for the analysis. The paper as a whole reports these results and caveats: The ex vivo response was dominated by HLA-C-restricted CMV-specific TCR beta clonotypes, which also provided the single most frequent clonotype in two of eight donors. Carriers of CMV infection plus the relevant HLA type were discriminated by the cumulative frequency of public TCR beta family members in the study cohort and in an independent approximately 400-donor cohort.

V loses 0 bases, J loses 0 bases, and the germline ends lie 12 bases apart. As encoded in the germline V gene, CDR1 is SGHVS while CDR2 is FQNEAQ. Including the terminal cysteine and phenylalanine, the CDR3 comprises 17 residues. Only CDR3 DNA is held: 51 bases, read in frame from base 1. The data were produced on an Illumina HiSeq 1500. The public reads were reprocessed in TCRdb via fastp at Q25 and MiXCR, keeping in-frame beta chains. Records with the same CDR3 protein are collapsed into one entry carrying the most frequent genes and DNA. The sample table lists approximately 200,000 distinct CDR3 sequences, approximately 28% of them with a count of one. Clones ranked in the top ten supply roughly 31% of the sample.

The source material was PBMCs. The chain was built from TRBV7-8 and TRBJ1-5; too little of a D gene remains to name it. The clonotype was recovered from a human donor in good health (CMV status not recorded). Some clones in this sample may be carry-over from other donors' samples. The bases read TGTGCCAGCAGCTTAGCCCAGAGCTATTATAGCAATCAGCCCCAGCATTTT. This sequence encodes CASSLAQSYYSNQPQHF.